This T cell receptor (beta chain) was observed in a study of identical twins. The CDR3 extends over 15 amino acids. Between the trimmed V and J ends, which lost 3 bases and 4 bases, there was a span of 16 bases. In germline, CDR1 is SGHAT, CDR2 FQNNGV. TCRdb used MiXCR to reprocess the 5' RACE reads, holding one entry per CDR3 protein. In the table there are hundreds of thousands of distinct CDR3 sequences, approximately 18% of which are singletons. This sample was also put to use in a study of T cells expressing NK-cell markers.

This sequence was found in a woman aged 18-29 years in good health. This sequence joins TRBV11-2 and TRBJ2-7; D gene ambiguous. The specimen sequenced was PBMCs. The DNA of the CDR3 is TGTGCCAGCAGCTTTTACAACCTGAAACCGTACGAGCAGTACTTC. The encoded protein is CASSFYNLKPYEQYF.